This T cell receptor (beta chain) was profiled in a study of radiation and T cells in renal cell carcinoma. Study outcomes and limitations: Compared with controls, irradiated tumors showed greater TCR clonality. Dominant CDR3 motifs were more common in irradiated tumors than controls.

Remarks on this clone: Its specificity is unknown.

The treatment was: treatment-naive control, cytoreductive nephrectomy. The patient's renal cell carcinoma had clear cell pathology. V lost 2 bases and J 0 bases, leaving 12 bases between the germline ends. The CDR3 runs 16 residues. The germline CDR1 and CDR2 sequences are MNHEY and SMNVEV (reference sequence). Sequenced by immunoSEQ multiplex PCR; TCRdb stores in-frame clones only, minus some. The data hold fewer than 9,000 clones, with around 60% observed a single time. The chain has TRBV27 and TRBJ2-3; D ambiguous. This clonotype originated in a woman in her 70s with renal cell carcinoma. The specimen was tumor tissue, collected from a patient whose treatment was nephrectomy without radiotherapy. The CDR3 reads CASSLIGFASTDTQYF. The CDR3 region has the DNA TGTGCCAGCAGTTTAATTGGCTTTGCTAGCACAGATACGCAGTATTTT.